These 9 T cell receptor beta chains were sequenced from one sample in a study of identical twins. TCRdb reanalysed the 5' RACE reads using MiXCR and keeps one entry per CDR3 protein. This sample yields about 810,000 distinct CDR3 sequences, of which about 12% are seen a single time; about 1.6% belongs to the top ten. These same records also appear under a second study, on yellow fever vaccine responses in identical twins.

Sequencing input: PBMCs. These receptors were obtained from a woman aged 18-35 years in good health.

V and J are TRBV15 and TRBJ2-1; no clear D. The CDR3 has 14 residues. V lost 5 bases to trimming and J lost 3 bases, with 11 bases between them. Germline CDR1 LNHNV, CDR2 YYDKDF (reference sequence). CDR3 DNA sequence: TGTGCCACCAGCGAGGCTGTCGTCTACAATGAGCAGTTCTTC. Amino acid sequence: CATSEAVVYNEQFF.

The chain employs TRBV5-1 and TRBJ1-3; unclear D gene. V was clipped by 0 bases and J by 3 bases, with 13 bases between them. The CDR3 has 16 residues. CDR1 SGHRS and CDR2 YFSETQ come from the germline V gene. CDR3 residues: CASSLAGPTLGNTIYF. In nucleotides, the CDR3 is TGCGCCAGCAGCTTGGCGGGCCCGACCCTTGGAAACACCATATATTTT.

This clonotype was observed a few times. This rearrangement joins TRBV12-3 or TRBV12-4 to TRBJ2-3, with 10 bases matching TRBD2. Unmatched junction bases numbered 11, after V lost 4 bases and J lost 1 base. This CDR3 is built from 18 residues. The chain's CDR3 is CASSSGNLAGARTDTQYF. CDR3 sequence (DNA): TGTGCCAGCAGTTCGGGGAATCTAGCGGGGGCCCGCACAGATACGCAGTATTTT.

In this sample, this clonotype turned up many times. The chain uses TRBV12-3 or TRBV12-4 and TRBJ2-4, with 10 bases that match TRBD1. The CDR3 has 16 residues. The J segment lost 2 bases and the V segment lost 4 bases, leaving 5 bases of the junction unmatched. The CDR3 DNA follows: TGTGCCAGCAGTTCGGGACAGGGGATGCCCAAAAACATTCAGTACTTC. It codes for CASSSGQGMPKNIQYF.

The chain uses TRBV19 and TRBJ1-1, with a weak D call TRBD1 (5 bases). Germline assignment: CDR1 LNHDA and CDR2 SQIVND (reference sequence). CDR3 length equals 16 residues. V lost 3 bases to trimming and J lost 5 bases, with 19 bases between them. The CDR3 sequence is CASSMGPHGVLTEAFF. The CDR3 bases are TGTGCCAGTAGTATGGGGCCCCACGGGGTGTTGACTGAAGCTTTCTTT.

This chain uses TRBV28 with TRBJ1-2; D is unclear. Trimming took off 3 bases at V and 7 bases at J, with 18 bases between the two ends. The CDR3 is 15 amino acids. Germline CDR1 MDHEN, CDR2 SYDVKM. CDR3 coding DNA: TGTGCCAGCAGTTTCCGCCTGGAGGGCGGCCCTGGCTACACCTTC. Translated, it gives CASSFRLEGGPGYTF.

This clonotype turned up a few times. V is TRBV7-6 and J is TRBJ2-2; weak D call: TRBD2 (7 bases). This CDR3 has 14 residues. Germline V gives CDR1 SGHVS, CDR2 FNYEAQ. The germline V and J ends were trimmed by 6 bases and 7 bases, with 15 bases remaining between them. The DNA for the CDR3 is TGTGCCAGCAGTTGGGGGGGCGATGGCGGGGAGCTGTTTTTT. This translates into CASSWGGDGGELFF.

Points on this clonotype: A much larger clone lies a single base off, so this may be a read error. The gene calls are TRBV5-1 and TRBJ2-3; TRBD2 aligns across 10 bases. CDR1 and CDR2 (germline): SGHRS, YFSETQ. CDR3 length: 16 amino acids. The CDR3 DNA reads TGCGCCGGCAGCTTGGTGCTAGCGGGAGGCACAGATACGCAGTATTTT. Protein: CAGSLVLAGGTDTQYF.

The V gene is TRBV3-1, the J gene TRBJ2-1, with 11 positions matching TRBD2. Germline V gene data show CDR1 as LGHDT and CDR2 as YNNKEL (reference sequence). The CDR3 consists of 16 residues. The V and J ends lost 3 bases and 5 bases, in that order; junction bases with no gene match: 6. CDR3 loop: CASSQGLAELDNEQFF. For the CDR3, the DNA is TGTGCCAGCAGCCAGGGACTAGCGGAGCTGGACAATGAGCAGTTCTTC.